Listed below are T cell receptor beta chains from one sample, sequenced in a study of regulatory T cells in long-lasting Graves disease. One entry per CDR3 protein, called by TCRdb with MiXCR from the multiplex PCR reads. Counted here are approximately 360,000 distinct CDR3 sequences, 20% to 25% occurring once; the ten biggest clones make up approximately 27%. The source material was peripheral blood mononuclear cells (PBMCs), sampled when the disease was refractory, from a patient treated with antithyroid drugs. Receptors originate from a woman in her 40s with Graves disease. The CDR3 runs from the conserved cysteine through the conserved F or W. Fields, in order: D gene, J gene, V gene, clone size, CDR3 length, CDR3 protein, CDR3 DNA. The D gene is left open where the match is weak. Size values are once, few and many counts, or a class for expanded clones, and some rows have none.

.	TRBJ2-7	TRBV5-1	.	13	CASSLESSYEQYF	TGCGCCAGCAGCTTGGAGAGCTCCTACGAGCAGTACTTC
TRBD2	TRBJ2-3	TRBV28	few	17	CASSSSGLAGEVDTQYF	TGTGCCAGCAGTTCCAGCGGACTAGCGGGAGAAGTAGATACGCAGTATTTT
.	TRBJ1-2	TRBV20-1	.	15	CSARDQTALDYGYTF	TGCAGTGCTCGGGACCAGACGGCCCTGGACTATGGCTACACCTTC
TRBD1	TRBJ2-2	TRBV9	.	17	CASSTEKGTGNTGELFF	TGTGCCAGCAGCACTGAAAAGGGGACAGGGAACACCGGGGAGCTGTTTTTT
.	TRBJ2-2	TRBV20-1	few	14	CSATGGGNTGELFF	TGCAGTGCGACCGGCGGTGGGAACACCGGGGAGCTGTTTTTT
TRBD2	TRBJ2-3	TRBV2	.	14	CASIRGLAVDTQYF	TGTGCCAGCATCAGAGGACTAGCTGTGGATACGCAGTATTTT
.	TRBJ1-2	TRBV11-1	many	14	CASSFAGTNYGYTF	TGTGCCAGCAGCTTTGCCGGGACTAACTATGGCTACACCTTC
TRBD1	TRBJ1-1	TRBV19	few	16	CASSRGQGARGTEAFF	TGTGCCAGTAGCAGGGGACAGGGGGCGCGAGGCACTGAAGCTTTCTTT
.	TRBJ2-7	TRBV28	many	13	CASSLSATYEQYF	TGTGCCAGCAGTTTATCGGCAACCTACGAGCAGTACTTC
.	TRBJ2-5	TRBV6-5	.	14	CASSYSNSKETQYF	TGTGCCAGCAGTTACTCCAACAGTAAAGAGACCCAGTACTTC
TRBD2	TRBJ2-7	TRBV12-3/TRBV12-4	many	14	CASSPTGGAYEQYF	TGTGCCAGCAGCCCTACGGGAGGCGCCTACGAGCAGTACTTC
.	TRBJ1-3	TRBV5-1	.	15	CASSKTPDSGNTIYF	TGCGCCAGCAGCAAGACGCCAGACTCTGGAAACACCATATATTTT
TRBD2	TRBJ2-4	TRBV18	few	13	CASSPGLASIQYF	TGTGCCAGCTCACCGGGACTAGCATCCATTCAGTACTTC
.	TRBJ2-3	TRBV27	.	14	CASSFQGTTDTQYF	TGTGCCAGCAGTTTCCAGGGTACCACAGATACGCAGTATTTT
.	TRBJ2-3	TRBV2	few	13	CASGTGNTDTQYF	TGTGCCAGCGGGACCGGCAATACAGATACGCAGTATTTT
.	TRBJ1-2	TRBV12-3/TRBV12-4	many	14	CASSSGPRPYGYTF	TGTGCCAGCAGTTCAGGCCCAAGGCCGTATGGCTACACCTTC
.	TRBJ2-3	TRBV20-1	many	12	CSAALGTDTQYF	TGCAGTGCTGCTCTCGGCACAGATACGCAGTATTTT
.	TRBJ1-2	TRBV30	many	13	CAWSVSVRYGYTF	TGTGCCTGGAGTGTCTCGGTCCGCTATGGCTACACCTTC
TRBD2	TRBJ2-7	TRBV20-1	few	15	CSARELAGGTYEQYF	TGCAGTGCTAGGGAACTAGCGGGAGGAACCTACGAGCAGTACTTC
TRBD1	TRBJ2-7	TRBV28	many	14	CASRDRDRGLEQYF	TGTGCCAGCAGGGACCGGGACAGGGGCTTGGAGCAGTACTTC
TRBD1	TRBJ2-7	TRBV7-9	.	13	CASSIDRDHEQYF	TGTGCCAGCAGTATCGACAGGGATCACGAGCAGTACTTC
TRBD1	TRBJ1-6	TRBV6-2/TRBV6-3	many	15	CASSPGGRERSPLHF	TGTGCCAGCAGCCCAGGGGGGAGGGAACGCTCACCCCTCCACTTT
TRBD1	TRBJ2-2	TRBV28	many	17	CASSPAGTGGRDGELFF	TGTGCCAGCAGTCCGGCCGGGACAGGGGGAAGGGACGGGGAGCTGTTTTTT
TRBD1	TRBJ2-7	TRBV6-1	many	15	CASSGRDRGTYEQYF	TGTGCCAGCAGTGGCCGGGACAGGGGAACCTACGAGCAGTACTTC
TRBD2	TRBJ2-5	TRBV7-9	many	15	CASSSTAGTGETQYF	TGTGCCAGCAGCTCTACAGCGGGAACGGGGGAGACCCAGTACTTC
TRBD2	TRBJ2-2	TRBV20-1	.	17	CSARDPGERERGGELFF	TGCAGTGCTAGAGACCCCGGGGAGCGGGAGAGGGGCGGGGAGCTGTTTTTT
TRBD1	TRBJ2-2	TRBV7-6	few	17	CASSPKTGIPDTGELFF	TGTGCCAGCAGCCCGAAGACAGGGATCCCCGACACCGGGGAGCTGTTTTTT
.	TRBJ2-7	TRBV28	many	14	CASTPQIAPFEQYF	TGTGCCAGCACCCCTCAGATAGCCCCTTTCGAGCAGTACTTC
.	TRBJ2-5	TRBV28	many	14	CASSPGTFQETQYF	TGTGCCAGCAGCCCTGGGACTTTCCAAGAGACCCAGTACTTC
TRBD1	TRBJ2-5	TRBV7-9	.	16	CARTDRGHWNQETQYF	TGTGCCAGAACGGACAGGGGGCACTGGAACCAAGAGACCCAGTACTTC
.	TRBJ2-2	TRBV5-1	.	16	CASSLGWQLNTGELFF	TGCGCCAGCAGCTTGGGGTGGCAGCTGAACACCGGGGAGCTGTTTTTT
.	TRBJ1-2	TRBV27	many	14	CASLPSASYYGYTF	TGTGCCAGCCTCCCCTCGGCCTCCTACTATGGCTACACCTTC
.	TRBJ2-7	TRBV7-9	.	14	CASSLTTDSYEQYF	TGTGCCAGCAGCTTAACAACTGACTCCTACGAGCAGTACTTC
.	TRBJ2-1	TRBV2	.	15	CASSAGGWLPNEQFF	TGTGCCAGCAGTGCCGGAGGTTGGCTGCCCAATGAGCAGTTCTTC
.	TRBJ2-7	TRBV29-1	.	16	CSVAGLRGESSYEQYF	TGCAGCGTGGCGGGCTTAAGGGGGGAGAGCTCCTACGAGCAGTACTTC
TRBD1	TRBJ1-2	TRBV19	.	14	CASSRTGSDYGYTF	TGTGCCAGTAGTCGGACAGGGTCCGACTATGGCTACACCTTC
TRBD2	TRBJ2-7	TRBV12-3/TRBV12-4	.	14	CASSPSGTLSEQYF	TGTGCCAGCAGTCCTAGCGGGACGCTCTCCGAGCAGTACTTC
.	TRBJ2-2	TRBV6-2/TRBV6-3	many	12	CASSYGSGELFF	TGTGCCAGCAGTTACGGATCTGGGGAGCTGTTTTTT
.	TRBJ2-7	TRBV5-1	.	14	CASSSLLNRVKQYF	TGCGCCAGCAGCTCTCTCCTAAACAGGGTAAAGCAGTACTTC
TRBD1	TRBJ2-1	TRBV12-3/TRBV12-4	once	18	CASSLGNGIQGAYNEQFF	TGTGCCAGCAGTTTAGGGAACGGCATCCAGGGGGCCTACAATGAGCAGTTCTTC
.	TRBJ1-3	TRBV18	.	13	CASFSSSGNTIYF	TGTGCCAGCTTCTCCAGCTCTGGAAACACCATATATTTT
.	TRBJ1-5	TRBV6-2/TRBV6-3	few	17	CASSYPGGISSNQPQHF	TGTGCCAGCAGTTACCCGGGGGGGATTTCCAGCAATCAGCCCCAGCATTTT
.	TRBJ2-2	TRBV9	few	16	CASSVATAGETGELFF	TGTGCCAGCAGCGTAGCTACGGCAGGGGAAACCGGGGAGCTGTTTTTT
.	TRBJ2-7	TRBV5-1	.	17	CASSSWGIGELSYEQYF	TGCGCCAGCAGCTCGTGGGGGATCGGGGAGCTCTCCTACGAGCAGTACTTC
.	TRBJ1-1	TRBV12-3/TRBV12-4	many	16	CASSRPRGKGDTEAFF	TGTGCCAGCAGTCGCCCCCGGGGGAAGGGAGACACTGAAGCTTTCTTT
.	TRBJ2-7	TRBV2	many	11	CASSESGTLYF	TGTGCCAGCAGCGAATCGGGGACTTTGTACTTC
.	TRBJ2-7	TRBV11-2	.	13	CASSLGITCEQYF	TGCGCCAGCAGCTTAGGTATAACCTGCGAGCAGTACTTC
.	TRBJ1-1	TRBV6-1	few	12	CASSGVGTEAFF	TGTGCCAGCAGTGGGGTTGGCACTGAAGCTTTCTTT
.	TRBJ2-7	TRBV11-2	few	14	CASSLLQYSYEQYF	TGTGCCAGCAGCTTACTTCAGTACTCCTACGAGCAGTACTTC
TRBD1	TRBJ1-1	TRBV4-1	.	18	CASSPRRQGSSWNTEAFF	TGCGCCAGCAGCCCCAGGAGACAGGGATCCAGCTGGAACACTGAAGCTTTCTTT
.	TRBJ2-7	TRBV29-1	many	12	CSVLGGSYEQYF	TGCAGCGTTTTGGGAGGATCCTACGAGCAGTACTTC
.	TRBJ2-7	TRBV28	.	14	CASSSLGLRREQYF	TGTGCCAGCAGTTCCCTTGGGCTCCGAAGGGAGCAGTACTTC
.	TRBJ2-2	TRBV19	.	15	CASSIIGSNTGEPFF	TGTGCCAGTAGTATAATCGGATCGAACACCGGGGAGCCGTTTTTT
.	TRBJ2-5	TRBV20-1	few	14	CSARGASSSETQYF	TGCAGTGCTAGGGGTGCGAGTTCATCGGAGACCCAGTACTTC
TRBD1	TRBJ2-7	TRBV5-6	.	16	CASSSDLETGYYEQYF	TGTGCCAGCAGCTCCGACCTAGAGACAGGGTACTACGAGCAGTACTTC
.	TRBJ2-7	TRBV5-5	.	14	CASSLETGGYEQYF	TGTGCCAGCAGCTTGGAGACGGGTGGCTACGAGCAGTACTTC
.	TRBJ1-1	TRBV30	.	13	CAWSPILNTEAFF	TGTGCCTGGAGCCCGATTTTGAACACTGAAGCTTTCTTT
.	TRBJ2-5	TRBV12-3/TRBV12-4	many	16	CASSLSPGGMQETQYF	TGTGCCAGCAGTTTAAGTCCGGGCGGGATGCAAGAGACCCAGTACTTC
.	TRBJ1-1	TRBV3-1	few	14	CASSQNGVTTEAFF	TGTGCCAGCAGCCAAAACGGGGTGACCACTGAAGCTTTCTTT